Below, 6 T cell receptor beta chains from the same sample are listed, as sequenced in a study of T cell responses to AZD1222 COVID-19 vaccine. This table comes from immunoSEQ multiplex PCR, and its TCRdb copy is limited to in-frame clones, with some not included. The sample contains 110,000 to 150,000 clones, 80% to 95% of which appear only once. This material consisted of peripheral blood, taken on day 0 of AZD1222 vaccination. Every receptor here comes from an adult in good health.

This sequence joins TRBV30 and TRBJ2-7; no reliable D call. The CDR3 contains 15 residues. Germline CDR1 and CDR2: GTSNPN and SVGIG (reference sequence). Deletions cut 3 bases from V and 3 bases from J, with 18 bases between. Written as DNA, the CDR3 is TGTGCCTGGAGAGAACACGCCCGCTCGATCTACGAGCAGTACTTC. Residues: CAWREHARSIYEQYF.

The chain has TRBV30 and TRBJ2-7, with 8 nucleotides matching TRBD2. Germline CDR1 and CDR2: GTSNPN and SVGIG (reference sequence). The CDR3 has 15 residues. V trimming: 3 bases; J trimming: 5 bases; junction bases outside the gene matches: 12. CDR3 amino acids: CAWSASGLAGDEQYF. Here the CDR3 DNA reads TGTGCCTGGAGCGCGAGCGGACTAGCCGGCGACGAGCAGTACTTC. The full variable domain, completed using reference TRBV30 and TRBJ2-7, is SQTIHQWPATLVQPVGSPLSLECTVEGTSNPNLYWYRQAAGRGLQLLFYSVGIGQISSEVPQNLSASRPQDRQFILSSKKLLLSDSGFYLCAWSASGLAGDEQYFGPGTRLTVT.

CDR3 in amino acids: CASSIAGGPQHF. The CDR3 bases are TGCGCCAGCAGCATCGCAGGGGGGCCCCAGCATTTT. The chain links TRBV5-1 to TRBJ1-5, with 7 bases matching TRBD1. The V segment lost 4 bases and the J segment 9 bases; nucleotides outside the gene matches: 4. CDR3 size: 12 residues. CDR1 and CDR2 from the germline V gene are SGHRS and YFSETQ.

The chain joins TRBV5-1 to TRBJ1-6; possibly TRBD1 for D (5 bases). Trimming shortened V by 1 base and J by 7 bases, and 9 bases separated the two germline ends. Germline assignment: CDR1 SGHRS and CDR2 YFSETQ. The CDR3 totals 14 residues. CDR3 DNA: TGCGCCAGCAGCTTGCTGCAGGGAAATTCACCCCTCCACTTT. This gives the protein CASSLLQGNSPLHF.

The V call is TRBV4-2, the J call TRBJ1-2; D uncertain. Between the trimmed V and J ends, which lost 2 bases and 3 bases, there was a span of 13 bases. Germline lookup yields CDR1 LGHNA and CDR2 YNFKEQ. CDR3 length: 15 amino acids. This CDR3 reads CASSQPDREYYGYTF. For the CDR3, the DNA is TGTGCCAGCAGCCAACCTGATAGGGAATACTATGGCTACACCTTC.

This clone was detected only a few times. This rearrangement joins TRBV14 to TRBJ2-3; TRBD1 aligns across 9 bases. J was trimmed by 3 bases and V by 6 bases; bases with no gene match: 16. This CDR3 is built from 18 residues. Germline V gene data show CDR1 as SGHDN and CDR2 as FVKESK. The CDR3 DNA sequence: TGTGCCAGCAGGCCGGGACAGGGCCCAACCGCATGGACAGATACGCAGTATTTT. It codes for CASRPGQGPTAWTDTQYF.